Shown below are 12 T cell receptor beta chains from a single sample sequenced in a study of blood T cells in healthy people across ages. For the second PCR, which ran for about 7 to 12 cycles, a sample-barcoded 5' primer and a J-beta primer mix were used. TCRdb recomputed calls from the 5' RACE reads with MiXCR, one row per CDR3 protein. This table holds about 1.6 million distinct CDR3 sequences, roughly 32% found once. The sequencing input was blood. The receptor source for this set is a woman in her twenties or thirties in good health.

This clonotype was observed many times. The chain couples TRBV29-1 to TRBJ2-1; possible D gene TRBD1, 6 bases. In germline, CDR1 is SQVTM, CDR2 ANQGSEA. CDR3 length equals 15 residues. V was shortened by 3 bases and J by 2 bases, with 14 bases between the two germline ends. CDR3 protein: CSVDTSRGPYNEQFF. The CDR3 DNA is TGCAGCGTTGATACGTCCAGGGGTCCCTACAATGAGCAGTTCTTC.

This clonotype was observed a handful of times. This chain connects TRBV18 to TRBJ2-7; 12 bases fit TRBD2. From germline, CDR1 is KGHSH and CDR2 LQKENI. The V segment lost 4 bases and the J segment 7 bases; nucleotides outside the gene matches: 8. This CDR3 has 15 residues. The CDR3 sequence is CASSRGLAGSGEQYF. For the CDR3, the DNA is TGTGCCAGCTCACGGGGACTAGCGGGTTCTGGTGAGCAGTACTTC.

This clonotype showed up many times. The CDR3 reads CASAYQETQYF. In nucleotides, the CDR3 is TGTGCCAGCGCTTACCAAGAGACCCAGTACTTC. This chain uses TRBV6-6 with TRBJ2-5, with D unclear. V shed 8 bases and J shed 0 bases, with 4 bases lying between them. This CDR3 spans 11 amino acids. CDR1 is MNHNY and CDR2 is SVGAGI in the germline V gene (reference sequence).

V and J are TRBV4-1 and TRBJ2-6; D gene unclear. The CDR3 extends over 19 amino acids. V was clipped by 0 bases and J by 0 bases, with 15 bases between them. CDR1 and CDR2 from the germline V gene are MGHRA and YSYEKL. CDR3 coding DNA: TGCGCCAGCAGCCAAGATCGCGACCGCCTCCTCTCTGGGGCCAACGTCCTGACTTTC. Encoded protein: CASSQDRDRLLSGANVLTF.

This clonotype was counted at least ten times. The V and J genes are TRBV7-9 and TRBJ2-3, with D uncertain. The V end was cut by 5 bases, the J end by 5 bases, with 11 bases between. The length of the CDR3 is 13 residues. Germline CDR1 SEHNR, CDR2 FQNEAQ (reference sequence). The CDR3 protein is CASSAGRIDTQYF. CDR3 coding DNA: TGTGCCAGCAGCGCAGGACGCATAGATACGCAGTATTTT. The full variable domain, with the rest looked up from reference TRBV7-9 and TRBJ2-3, is DTGVSQNPRHKITKRGQNVTFRCDPISEHNRLYWYRQTLGQGPEFLTYFQNEAQLEKSRLLSDRFSAERPKGSFSTLEIQRTEQGDSAMYLCASSAGRIDTQYFGPGTRLTVL.

For this clonotype: One end of the junction does not line up with germline, which may come from a read error. V gene TRBV7-9 combines with J gene TRBJ2-7, with D possibly matching TRBD1 (6 bases). Per the germline V gene, CDR1 is SEHNR and CDR2 is FQNEAQ (reference sequence). The CDR3 is 14 amino acids. This CDR3 is CANSTTGLANEQYF. For the CDR3, the DNA is TGTGCCAACAGCACAACAGGGTTGGCTAACGAGCAGTACTTC.

Here the CDR3 reads CASSAPSGLNHNEQFF. In nucleotides, the CDR3 is TGTGCCAGCAGTGCCCCTAGCGGCCTTAACCACAATGAGCAGTTCTTC. The chain joins TRBV27 to TRBJ2-1, with 7 bases lining up with TRBD2. The CDR3 totals 16 residues. V gave up 5 bases and J gave up 5 bases; unmatched junction bases: 12. Germline-derived CDR1 and CDR2 are MNHEY and SMNVEV (reference sequence).

Only a few counts were recorded for this clonotype. V is TRBV29-1 and J is TRBJ2-5; 10 bases map to TRBD2. Germline-derived CDR1 and CDR2 are SQVTM and ANQGSEA. This CDR3 contains 15 residues. Trimming took 6 bases from V and 5 from J; bases not matched to a gene: 12. The CDR3 DNA sequence: TGCAGCGTAGGGGGGTACAGCGGGGGGGTGGAGACCCAGTACTTC. Protein: CSVGGYSGGVETQYF.

This clonotype occurred a few times. CDR3 amino acids: CASSELGKTGGYTF. The DNA for the CDR3 is TGCGCCAGCAGTGAGTTGGGCAAAACGGGAGGCTACACCTTC. V and J are TRBV10-1 and TRBJ1-2; D is ambiguous. V lost 1 base, J lost 8 bases, and 14 bases lay in between. This CDR3 spans 14 amino acids. Germline lookup yields CDR1 WNHNN and CDR2 SYGVQD (reference sequence).

At least ten counts were recorded for this clonotype. This chain uses TRBV10-3 with TRBJ1-4; TRBD1 aligns across 8 bases. V was clipped by 5 bases and J by 5 bases; unmatched bases: 10. CDR1 and CDR2 from the germline V gene are ENHRY and SYGVKD. The CDR3 is 16 residues long. As DNA, the CDR3 is TGTGCCATCAGTTCGTCTCAGGGGGCAGAGAATGAAAAACTGTTTTTT. Its protein product is CAISSSQGAENEKLFF.

V is TRBV12-3 or TRBV12-4 and J is TRBJ2-1, with D tentatively TRBD2 (6 bases). This CDR3 contains 15 residues. V was pared by 3 bases and J by 6 bases, with 15 bases between. The CDR3 reads CASSLVGTAINEQFF. Here the CDR3 DNA reads TGTGCCAGCAGTTTGGTGGGGACTGCAATCAATGAGCAGTTCTTC.

With regard to this clonotype: The germline gene is not matched at one end of the junction; a read error may be the cause. The chain links TRBV5-6 to TRBJ2-5; D is possibly TRBD1 (6 bases). Per the germline V gene, CDR1 is SGHDT and CDR2 is YYEEEE. The CDR3 is made up of 13 amino acids. The CDR3 sequence is CVSSVTGQETQYF. The CDR3, as DNA: TGTGTCAGCAGCGTGACAGGCCAGGAGACCCAGTACTTC.